This TCR beta chain stems from a study of OX40 agonist ivuxolimab in advanced cancers. Study overall: Past anti-PD-1, anti-PD-L1 or anti-CTLA-4 therapy was accepted, and 40% had received some.

Trimming stripped 5 bases from V and 3 bases from J, with 5 bases between. Germline CDR1 SNHLY, CDR2 FYNNEI. The CDR3 runs 11 residues. Generated by immunoSEQ multiplex PCR, the TCRdb table keeps only in-frame clones and is missing some. The sample has about 33,000 clones, about 88% seen once. Whole-study results and caveats: In the 0.1-3.0 mg/kg groups, partial responders showed among the lowest expansion. CD4+ and CD8+ blood T cells expanded clonally by week 6 at 0.1 to 3.0 mg/kg.

A word on this clone: Its specificity is not known.

This clonotype was obtained from an adult with an advanced solid tumor such as melanoma, head and neck, liver or kidney cancer. The material was CD4+ or CD8+ T cells sorted from blood, obtained in a trial of the OX40 agonist ivuxolimab. The J gene is TRBJ2-7, the V gene TRBV2; D is unclear. The DNA for the CDR3 is TGTGCCAGCAGTCCTTACTACGAGCAGTACTTC. Amino acids: CASSPYYEQYF.